A single sample gave rise to the 12 T cell receptor beta chains below, sequenced in a study of beta chain features in type 1 diabetes. For these TCRs, the target antigens are not known. The authors reverse transcribed all of the isolated RNA, so sequencing captured expressed TCRB transcripts. The assay was immunoSEQ multiplex PCR, and TCRdb's table has in-frame clones only and misses some. In the table there are hundreds of thousands of clones, roughly 12% of which are singletons. Study-wide points: Among patients with Type 1 diabetes, TCRB CDR3s were moderately but significantly shorter in every one of the four CD4+ subsets.

Sequences were obtained from naive CD4+ T cells from blood. All receptors come from a woman younger than 35 with type 1 diabetes.

This chain links TRBV7-6 with TRBJ1-5, with unresolved D. V was shortened by 1 base and J by 2 bases, with 6 bases between the two germline ends. The germline gives CDR1 SGHVS, CDR2 FNYEAQ. The CDR3 has 14 residues. For the CDR3, the DNA is TGTGCCAGCAGCTTAGGGGCCCGCAATCAGCCCCAGCATTTT. This encodes CASSLGARNQPQHF.

The count of this clone is one. V and J are TRBV6-5 and TRBJ1-1; TRBD1 is a possible D gene (5 bases). Germline CDR1 and CDR2: MNHEY and SVGAGI. The V end lost 8 bases, the J end lost 1 base, and 14 bases lay between the germline ends. The length of the CDR3 is 14 residues. CDR3 bases: TGTGCCAGCCGGATGGAGGGGCGGAACACTGAAGCTTTCTTT. Its protein product is CASRMEGRNTEAFF.

This clone was counted only a few times. V is TRBV19 and J is TRBJ1-1; the match to TRBD1 covers 10 bases. CDR3 length: 15 amino acids. V gave up 5 bases and J gave up 3 bases; unmatched junction bases: 6. CDR1 and CDR2 from the germline V gene are LNHDA and SQIVND (reference sequence). The CDR3, as DNA: TGTGCCAGTAGTGATACCGGGACAGGGGACACTGAAGCTTTCTTT. It translates to CASSDTGTGDTEAFF.

This clone appeared a few times. The chain combines TRBV9 with TRBJ2-3, with a tentative D call TRBD2 (6 bases). The germline V gene encodes CDR1 SGDLS and CDR2 YYNGEE. CDR3 length: 14 amino acids. Deletions cut 0 bases from V and 5 bases from J, with 10 bases between. The CDR3 region is CASSVAGERDTQYF. The DNA for the CDR3 is TGTGCCAGCAGCGTAGCGGGAGAGCGAGATACGCAGTATTTT.

The table lists this clone with a few counts. V is TRBV29-1 and J is TRBJ2-3; D remains ambiguous. V was trimmed by 3 bases and J by 2 bases, leaving 6 bases between them. The CDR3 is 12 amino acids. The germline V gene encodes CDR1 SQVTM and CDR2 ANQGSEA. The CDR3 here is CSVEASTDTQYF. DNA of the CDR3: TGCAGCGTTGAGGCTTCCACAGATACGCAGTATTTT.

The chain employs TRBV7-2 and TRBJ2-1; the match to TRBD2 covers 7 bases. V lost 5 bases and J lost 9; bases outside the gene matches: 10. Looked up from germline, CDR1 is SGHTA and CDR2 is FQGNSA. The CDR3 is made up of 14 amino acids. The CDR3 here is CASSPSRLAGEQFF. The DNA of the CDR3 is TGTGCCAGCAGCCCCTCGAGACTAGCCGGTGAGCAGTTCTTC.

The J gene is TRBJ2-3, the V gene TRBV4-2, with D perhaps matching TRBD2 (6 bases). V lost 4 bases, J lost 6 bases, and 17 bases lay in between. Germline V lookup: CDR1 LGHNA, CDR2 YNFKEQ. This CDR3 has 15 residues. DNA for the CDR3: TGTGCCAGCAGCCGCTGGACGGTCCGGGAGGATACGCAGTATTTT. This codes for CASSRWTVREDTQYF.

The rearrangement uses TRBV13 and TRBJ2-1; D is undetermined. This CDR3 has 16 residues. Trimming removed 5 bases from V and 3 bases from J, with 17 bases in between. The germline CDR1 and CDR2 sequences are PRHDT and FYEKMQ (reference sequence). CDR3 residues: CASSRVNTRNYNEQFF. The CDR3 nucleotides are TGTGCCAGCAGCCGGGTGAATACAAGGAACTACAATGAGCAGTTCTTC. Filled out from reference TRBV13 and TRBJ2-1, the complete variable domain reads AAGVIQSPRHLIKEKRETATLKCYPIPRHDTVYWYQQGPGQDPQFLISFYEKMQSDKGSIPDRFSAQQFSDYHSELNMSSLELGDSALYFCASSRVNTRNYNEQFFGPGTRLTVL.

As regards this clone: Other DNA sequences within the sample encode an identical CDR3. The V and J genes are TRBV28 and TRBJ2-7; no definite D call. V was trimmed by 6 bases and J by 4 bases, leaving 4 bases between them. Germline V gene data show CDR1 as MDHEN and CDR2 as SYDVKM. The CDR3 has 10 residues. The CDR3 is CASSRYEQYF. CDR3 DNA: TGTGCCAGCAGCCGGTACGAGCAGTACTTC.

Only a few counts were recorded for this clone. The chain combines TRBV28 with TRBJ2-7; tentatively, D is TRBD1 (5 bases). The germline V gene encodes CDR1 MDHEN and CDR2 SYDVKM. The CDR3 has 11 residues. Trimming left V 6 bases short and J 11 bases short, with 14 bases between. CDR3: CASSRARQKYF. CDR3 nucleotide sequence: TGTGCCAGCAGCCGAGCCCGACAGAAGTACTTC.

In its sample, this clone was seen a few times. The V gene is TRBV29-1, the J gene TRBJ2-7; D possibly corresponds to TRBD2 (6 bases). The ends were cut back, 7 bases at V and 6 bases at J, with 19 bases in the middle. The germline V gene encodes CDR1 SQVTM and CDR2 ANQGSEA. This CDR3 is built from 13 residues. The CDR3: CSAPGGAQGEQYF. The CDR3, as DNA: TGCAGCGCTCCCGGAGGGGCTCAGGGCGAGCAGTACTTC.

This clone was seen only a few times. The chain combines TRBV7-2 with TRBJ1-3; D gene unclear. The CDR3 runs to 12 residues. Trimming took 5 bases from V and 4 from J, leaving 6 bases between them. Germline V lookup: CDR1 SGHTA, CDR2 FQGNSA. CDR3 residues: CASSTQGNTIYF. The DNA of the CDR3 is TGTGCCAGCAGCACACAGGGAAACACCATATATTTT.